This is a list of T cell receptor beta chains from one sample in a study of T cells in lung cancer brain metastases. The repertoire was sequenced with immunoSEQ multiplex PCR; TCRdb's copy has only in-frame clones and lacks some. Among about 2,800 clones listed, more than 75% were seen once. Material: tumor tissue from the primary lung tumor. These receptors were obtained from a woman in her 50s with non-small cell lung cancer. CDR3s include the opening cysteine and the closing phenylalanine or tryptophan. The D gene is left open where the match is weak. Not all rows give a size; the values are once, few, many and, for expanded clones, a class.

abundance	d_gene	j_gene	v_gene	CDR3aa	CDR3nt
.	.	TRBJ2-5	TRBV15	CATSSSGRGPYF	TGTGCCACCAGCAGCTCAGGAAGAGGGCCGTACTTC
.	TRBD2	TRBJ2-5	TRBV7-9	CASSSDHGTTQYQETQYF	TGTGCCAGCAGCTCTGATCACGGGACTACTCAGTACCAAGAGACCCAGTACTTC
.	.	TRBJ1-3	TRBV19	CASSMVAAVAGNTIYF	TGTGCCAGTAGTATGGTAGCGGCCGTGGCTGGAAACACCATATATTTT
.	.	TRBJ2-2	TRBV6-6	CASSFANTGELFF	TGTGCCAGCAGCTTCGCGAACACCGGGGAGCTGTTTTTT
.	.	TRBJ2-1	TRBV18	CASSPNRENEQFF	TGTGCCAGCTCACCAAACAGGGAAAATGAGCAGTTCTTC
.	.	TRBJ1-1	TRBV7-2	CASSPSLNTEAFF	TGTGCCAGCAGCCCTTCACTCAACACTGAAGCTTTCTTT
.	.	TRBJ1-4	TRBV7-9	CASSFEGWSTNEKLFF	TGTGCCAGCAGCTTTGAAGGGTGGTCAACTAATGAAAAACTGTTTTTT
.	TRBD2	TRBJ2-5	TRBV7-7	CASSPGLAVEETQYF	TGTGCCAGCAGCCCGGGACTAGCGGTGGAAGAGACCCAGTACTTC
.	.	TRBJ1-6	TRBV19	CASSSRTRGPLHF	TGTGCCAGTAGTAGCCGAACACGGGGACCCCTCCACTTT
.	TRBD1	TRBJ2-7	TRBV25-1	CASSGDRGRSSYEQYF	TGTGCCAGCAGTGGGGACAGGGGCCGGAGCTCCTACGAGCAGTACTTC
.	TRBD1	TRBJ1-2	TRBV4-1	CASSQDRGTGGASGYTF	TGCGCCAGCAGCCAAGATCGGGGGACAGGGGGCGCGAGTGGCTACACCTTC
.	TRBD2	TRBJ2-3	TRBV6-1	CASSELAGADTQYF	TGTGCCAGCAGTGAACTAGCGGGGGCAGATACGCAGTATTTT
.	.	TRBJ2-7	TRBV6-6	CASRTDKIYEQYF	TGTGCCAGCAGGACAGATAAGATTTACGAGCAGTACTTC
.	.	TRBJ2-1	TRBV7-2	CASSPTRGYEQFF	TGTGCCAGCAGCCCGACCAGGGGATATGAGCAGTTCTTC
.	.	TRBJ2-3	TRBV9	CASNGGSTDTQYF	TGTGCCAGCAACGGCGGTAGCACAGATACGCAGTATTTT
.	.	TRBJ1-2	TRBV2	CASTQTGRARYGYTF	TGTGCCAGCACCCAAACGGGAAGGGCCCGCTATGGCTACACCTTC
.	TRBD1	TRBJ1-2	TRBV29-1	CSVWDSPYGYTF	TGCAGCGTGTGGGACAGCCCCTATGGCTACACTTTC
.	.	TRBJ2-1	TRBV9	CASTLEASRYNEQFF	TGTGCCAGCACCCTAGAAGCGAGCCGCTACAATGAGCAGTTCTTC
.	.	TRBJ2-7	TRBV7-2	CASSLKQIPYEQYF	TGTGCCAGCAGCTTAAAGCAGATACCCTACGAGCAGTACTTC
.	.	TRBJ1-3	TRBV4-3	CASSQEIGARGNTIYF	TGCGCCAGCAGCCAAGAGATAGGGGCTAGAGGAAACACCATATATTTT
.	TRBD2	TRBJ2-7	TRBV27	CASSFTWRESEQYF	TGTGCCAGCAGTTTTACGTGGCGGGAGAGCGAGCAGTACTTC
.	.	TRBJ1-2	TRBV28	CASSLETGTPYGYTF	TGTGCCAGCAGTTTAGAAACAGGGACGCCATATGGCTACACCTTC
.	.	TRBJ1-5	TRBV7-2	CASSLLRSDSNQPQHF	TGTGCCAGCAGCCTCCTACGATCAGATAGCAATCAGCCCCAGCATTTT
few	.	TRBJ1-1	TRBV12-5	CASGPSSDTEAFF	TGTGCTAGTGGTCCCTCTTCCGACACTGAAGCTTTCTTT
.	.	TRBJ2-1	TRBV27	CASSHPGTLQGNEQFF	TGTGCCAGCAGTCATCCGGGGACCCTCCAGGGCAATGAGCAGTTCTTC
.	.	TRBJ2-3	TRBV7-9	CASSLLGRSAADTQYF	TGTGCCAGCAGCTTATTGGGGAGGAGCGCAGCAGATACGCAGTATTTT
.	.	TRBJ2-7	TRBV7-9	CASSLGGLTYEQYF	TGTGCCAGCAGCTTAGGAGGGTTGACCTACGAGCAGTACTTC
.	.	TRBJ1-3	TRBV5-6	CASSLVSSGNTIYF	TGTGCCAGCAGCCTAGTTAGCTCTGGAAACACCATATATTTT
.	.	TRBJ1-2	TRBV5-6	CASSLYPVHGYTF	TGTGCCAGCAGCTTGTATCCAGTGCATGGCTACACCTTC